This TCR beta chain was identified during a study of T cells in localized non-small cell lung cancer. Broader study findings: Longer overall survival was seen with higher T cell density measured in blood. Tumor showed lower T cell clonality than uninvolved adjacent lung, where it was highest. Adjacent lung held a median roughly 50 of the top 100 tumor clones. Only one tumor region was sequenced, so heterogeneity remains possible.

Only in-frame clones appear in the TCRdb table, and some are missing; sequencing was by immunoSEQ multiplex PCR. The sample shows under 10,000 clones, 93% of them seen only once. Comment on this clone: Antigen specificity is unknown.

Trimming shortened V by 8 bases and J by 4 bases, and 10 bases separated the two germline ends. The CDR3 spans 11 residues. Germline V CDR1 and CDR2: DFQATT, SNEGSKA (reference sequence). V gene TRBV20-1 combines with J gene TRBJ2-3, with no clear D. This TCR came from a woman between 35 and 75 years old with stage I lung adenocarcinoma. Sample: peripheral blood, taken before any cancer treatment. CDR3 DNA sequence: TGCAGTTCCGGACCAGCAGATACGCAGTATTTT. It codes for CSSGPADTQYF.